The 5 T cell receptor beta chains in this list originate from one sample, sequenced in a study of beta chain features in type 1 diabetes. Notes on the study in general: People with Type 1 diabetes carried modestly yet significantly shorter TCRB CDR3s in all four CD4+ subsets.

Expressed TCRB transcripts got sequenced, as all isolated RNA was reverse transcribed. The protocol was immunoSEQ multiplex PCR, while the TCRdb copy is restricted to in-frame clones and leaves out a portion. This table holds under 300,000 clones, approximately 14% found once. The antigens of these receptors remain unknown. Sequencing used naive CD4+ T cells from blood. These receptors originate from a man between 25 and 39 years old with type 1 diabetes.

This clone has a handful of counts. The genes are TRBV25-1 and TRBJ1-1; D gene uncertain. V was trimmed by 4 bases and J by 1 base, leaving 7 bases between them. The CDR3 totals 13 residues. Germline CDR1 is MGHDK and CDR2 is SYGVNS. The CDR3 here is CASSVHQNTEAFF. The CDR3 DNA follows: TGTGCCAGCAGTGTCCATCAGAACACTGAAGCTTTCTTT.

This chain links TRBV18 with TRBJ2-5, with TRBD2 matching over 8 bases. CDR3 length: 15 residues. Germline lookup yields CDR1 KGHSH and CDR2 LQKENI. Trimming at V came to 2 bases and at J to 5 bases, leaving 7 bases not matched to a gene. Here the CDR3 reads CASSPYSGGQETQYF. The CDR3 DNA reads TGTGCCAGCTCACCATACTCGGGGGGGCAGGAGACCCAGTACTTC.

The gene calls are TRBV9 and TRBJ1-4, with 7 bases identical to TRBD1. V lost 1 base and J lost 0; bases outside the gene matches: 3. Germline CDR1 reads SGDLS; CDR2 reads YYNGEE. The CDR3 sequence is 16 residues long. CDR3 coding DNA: TGTGCCAGCAGCGTATCAGGGGGAGCAACTAATGAAAAACTGTTTTTT. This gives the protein CASSVSGGATNEKLFF.

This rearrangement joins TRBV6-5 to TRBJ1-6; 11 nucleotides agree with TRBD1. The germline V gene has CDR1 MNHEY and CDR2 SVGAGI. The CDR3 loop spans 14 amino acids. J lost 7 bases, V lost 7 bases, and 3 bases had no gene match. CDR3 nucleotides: TGTGCCAGCAAGGACAGGGGGCCCAATTCACCCCTCCACTTT. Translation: CASKDRGPNSPLHF.

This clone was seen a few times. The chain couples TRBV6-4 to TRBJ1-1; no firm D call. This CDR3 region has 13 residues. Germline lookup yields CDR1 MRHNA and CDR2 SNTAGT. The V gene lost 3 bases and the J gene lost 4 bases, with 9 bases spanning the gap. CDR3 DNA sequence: TGTGCCAGCAGTGAAGCGGGTTTCACTGAAGCTTTCTTT. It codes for CASSEAGFTEAFF.